This record covers a single T cell receptor (beta chain). Its matching antigen is unknown. Researchers used the Oncomine TCR Beta short-read assay to sequence DNA from cultured CD4+ T cells. TCRdb ran MiXCR on the PCR reads and lists one entry per CDR3 protein. The sample contains tens of thousands of distinct CDR3 sequences, around 62% of which appear only once. The sample is drawn from a study of vaccination and CD4 T cells after COVID-19. Treatment meaning: roughly 11-day PBMC culture with coronavirus spike peptide pools or control peptides (ViraFEST assay). V lost 5 bases and J 10 bases, leaving 10 bases between the germline ends. The germline V gene encodes CDR1 SGHTA and CDR2 FQGNSA. The CDR3 sequence is 11 residues long.

J is TRBJ2-3 and V is TRBV7-2; possibly TRBD1 for D (6 bases). The source of this sequence is a human donor who had recovered from COVID-19. Sequenced input: CD4+ T cells from blood, cultured in vitro. Here the CDR3 reads CASSPQGAQYF. In DNA form, the CDR3 reads TGTGCCAGCAGCCCACAGGGAGCGCAGTATTTT. The full variable domain, with the rest looked up from reference TRBV7-2 and TRBJ2-3, is GAGVSQSPSNKVTEKGKDVELRCDPISGHTALYWYRQSLGQGLEFLIYFQGNSAPDKSGLPSDRFSAERTGGSVSTLTIQRTQQEDSAVYLCASSPQGAQYFGPGTRLTVL.